What follows are 21 T cell receptor beta chains derived from one specimen sequenced in a study of blood T cell repertoires in COVID-19. Clones were sequenced by immunoSEQ multiplex PCR, and TCRdb holds only the in-frame ones, with some missing. In the table there are tens of thousands of clones, about 85% of which are singletons. The sequenced sample consisted of peripheral blood. Receptors originate from a human donor in a cohort sampled during active COVID-19.

This chain connects TRBV6-5 to TRBJ2-2; D call uncertain. Germline V lookup: CDR1 MNHEY, CDR2 SVGAGI. The CDR3 runs to 15 residues. Trimming stripped 7 bases from V and 0 bases from J, with 12 bases between. Written as DNA, the CDR3 is TGTGCCAGCACTAATCGCGGCACGAACACCGGGGAGCTGTTTTTT. Amino acid sequence: CASTNRGTNTGELFF.

The chain is built from TRBV4-2 and TRBJ2-3; 13 bases are shared with TRBD2. This CDR3 has 18 amino acids. Germline assignment: CDR1 LGHNA and CDR2 YNFKEQ. J gave up 0 bases and V 4 bases, and 7 bases lay outside the gene matches. The CDR3 loop reads CASSLYATSGGSTDTQYF. The CDR3 DNA reads as TGTGCCAGCAGCCTATACGCGACTAGCGGGGGGAGCACAGATACGCAGTATTTT.

The chain carries TRBV5-1 and TRBJ1-1; possibly TRBD1 for D (5 bases). This CDR3 spans 14 amino acids. Looked up from germline, CDR1 is SGHRS and CDR2 is YFSETQ. V dropped 3 bases and J dropped 0 bases, with 9 bases sitting between them. Here the CDR3 DNA reads TGCGCCAGCAGCTCAGACAGCATGAACACTGAAGCTTTCTTT. Translated: CASSSDSMNTEAFF.

The chain links TRBV2 to TRBJ1-1; tentatively, D is TRBD1 (5 bases). From germline, CDR1 is SNHLY and CDR2 FYNNEI. With 5 bases removed from V and 2 bases from J, the gap between germline ends came to 12 bases. The CDR3 consists of 14 residues. CDR3 coding DNA: TGTGCCAGCAGTTCCCAGGGTTACAACACTGAAGCTTTCTTT. It yields the protein CASSSQGYNTEAFF.

This chain connects TRBV18 to TRBJ1-5, with TRBD1 matching 7 bases. CDR3 length: 15 residues. J lost 3 bases, V lost 2 bases, and 4 bases had no gene match. The germline gives CDR1 KGHSH, CDR2 LQKENI. CDR3 nucleotides: TGTGCCAGCTCACCAGGACAGGCGACCAATCAGCCCCAGCATTTT. Protein: CASSPGQATNQPQHF.

The gene calls are TRBV19 and TRBJ2-1; 14 nucleotides line up with TRBD2. Germline CDR1 and CDR2: LNHDA and SQIVND (reference sequence). V shed 2 bases, J shed 9 bases, and the junction held 9 bases outside the gene matches. This CDR3 is built from 17 residues. CDR3 coding DNA: TGTGCCAGTAGTATAAGGGGGCCGGGACTAGCGGGAGTTGAGCAGTTCTTC. It encodes CASSIRGPGLAGVEQFF.

The V gene is TRBV4-1, the J gene TRBJ2-7; 11 bases match TRBD1. The CDR3 is 17 residues long. With 2 bases clipped from V and 6 bases from J, the junction kept 12 bases outside the gene matches. Germline CDR1 is MGHRA and CDR2 is YSYEKL. The CDR3 region has the DNA TGCGCCAGCAGCCAACAAATATTCGGGACAGGGGGACTCGAGCAGTACTTC. It yields the protein CASSQQIFGTGGLEQYF.

This chain uses TRBV28 with TRBJ2-3; TRBD2 aligns across 7 bases. The CDR3 is made up of 16 amino acids. Germline V gives CDR1 MDHEN, CDR2 SYDVKM. The V gene end was trimmed by 3 bases and the J gene end by 0 bases; junction bases not matched to a gene: 6. Written as DNA, the CDR3 is TGTGCCAGCAGTTTTCTTCCGGGACTAAGCACAGATACGCAGTATTTT. Residues: CASSFLPGLSTDTQYF.

The J gene is TRBJ1-6, the V gene TRBV6-5; 7 bases map to TRBD1. CDR1 and CDR2 (germline): MNHEY, SVGAGI. CDR3 length: 13 residues. The V gene end was trimmed by 7 bases and the J gene end by 10 bases; junction bases not matched to a gene: 7. The CDR3 loop is CASMEGALSPLHF. CDR3 in DNA: TGTGCCAGCATGGAGGGGGCCTTGTCACCCCTCCACTTT.

The chain links TRBV18 to TRBJ2-5; 8 nucleotides match TRBD1. CDR1 is KGHSH and CDR2 is LQKENI in the germline V gene. V trimming: 4 bases; J trimming: 3 bases; junction bases outside the gene matches: 4. The CDR3 runs 14 residues. CDR3 sequence (DNA): TGTGCCAGCTCACGGACAGGGCGAGAAGAGACCCAGTACTTC. Its translation is CASSRTGREETQYF.

The V call is TRBV12-3 or TRBV12-4, the J call TRBJ2-5; D gene unclear. V lost 6 bases, J lost 2 bases, and 10 bases lay in between. The CDR3 is 13 residues long. The CDR3 sequence: CASSRGRQETQYF. The CDR3 DNA follows: TGTGCCAGCAGCCGAGGCAGACAAGAGACCCAGTACTTC.

The genes are TRBV5-5 and TRBJ2-2, with TRBD2 matching 7 bases. This CDR3 contains 13 residues. CDR1 is SGHKS, CDR2 YYEKEE, per germline (reference sequence). With 0 bases clipped from V and 7 bases from J, the junction kept 0 bases outside the gene matches. CDR3 bases: TGTGCCAGCAGCTTGGGGGAGGGCGGGGAGCTGTTTTTT. This translates into CASSLGEGGELFF.

The V and J genes are TRBV6-7 and TRBJ2-7, with D possibly being TRBD2 (5 bases). TRBV6-7 is an ORF for which the function is uncertain. This CDR3 has 15 amino acids. V lost 2 bases and J lost 4, with 15 bases in between. CDR3 protein: CASSYPRGGAYEQYF. CDR3 nucleotide sequence: TGTGCCAGCAGTTACCCTCGTGGAGGTGCTTACGAGCAGTACTTC.

The V gene is TRBV6-4, the J gene TRBJ2-3; tentative D call: TRBD1 (7 bases). Germline lookup yields CDR1 MRHNA and CDR2 SNTAGT. This CDR3 comprises 15 residues. V was clipped by 6 bases and J by 0 bases, with 13 bases between them. The CDR3: CASSPTGTSTDTQYF. The CDR3 DNA reads as TGTGCCAGCAGCCCGACAGGGACTAGCACAGATACGCAGTATTTT.

This chain joins TRBV5-6 and TRBJ2-7, with D unclear. V lost 4 bases and J 6 bases, leaving 14 bases between the germline ends. CDR3 length: 13 amino acids. CDR1 and CDR2 (germline): SGHDT, YYEEEE. CDR3 in DNA: TGTGCCAGCAGCACCGGCCTAGAGTCCGAGCAGTACTTC. Its translation: CASSTGLESEQYF.

The chain has TRBV7-9 and TRBJ2-3; 9 bases line up with TRBD1. The CDR3 totals 14 residues. The J segment lost 1 base and the V segment lost 5 bases, leaving 1 base of the junction unmatched. CDR1 and CDR2 (germline): SEHNR, FQNEAQ (reference sequence). The CDR3 here is CASSRTGGTDTQYF. The CDR3 nucleotides are TGTGCCAGCAGCAGGACAGGGGGCACAGATACGCAGTATTTT.

The V gene is TRBV5-1, the J gene TRBJ1-1, with 10 bases that match TRBD1. Looked up from germline, CDR1 is SGHRS and CDR2 is YFSETQ. Trimming cost V 3 bases and J 3 bases; bases outside gene matches: 2. The CDR3 contains 14 residues. The CDR3 region has the DNA TGCGCCAGCAGCTCCGGGACAGGGGACACTGAAGCTTTCTTT. Translation gives CASSSGTGDTEAFF.

The genes are TRBV5-6 and TRBJ2-1; TRBD2 matches at 7 bases. This CDR3 region has 16 residues. The ends lost 4 bases at V and 2 bases at J; junction bases unmatched: 9. Germline V gene lookup returns CDR1 SGHDT and CDR2 YYEEEE. This chain's CDR3 is CASSPIPSGPYNEQFF. CDR3 sequence (DNA): TGTGCCAGCAGCCCGATTCCTAGCGGACCCTACAATGAGCAGTTCTTC.

This clone is a singleton in its sample. The chain employs TRBV7-9 and TRBJ2-5, with D possibly TRBD2 on 6 matching bases. The CDR3 has 15 residues. Per germline, CDR1 SEHNR and CDR2 FQNEAQ (reference sequence). V lost 1 base and J 5 bases, leaving 14 bases between the germline ends. CDR3 amino acids: CASSLGRRAGETQYF. DNA for the CDR3: TGTGCCAGCAGCTTAGGGCGCAGGGCGGGGGAGACCCAGTACTTC.

This clone was recorded a few times. This sample also contains other DNA sequences that code for the same CDR3. The chain links TRBV10-3 to TRBJ2-7; the match to TRBD2 covers 14 bases. This CDR3 is built from 16 residues. V was clipped by 10 bases and J by 4 bases; unmatched bases: 12. Germline loops: CDR1 ENHRY, CDR2 SYGVKD. The CDR3 DNA sequence: TGTGCCACCAAATTCGGGACTAGCGGGAGTGGGTACGAGCAGTACTTC. As protein: CATKFGTSGSGYEQYF.

The CDR3 bases are TGTGCCAGCAGGGTTGACAGGGGTTGGACCCAGTACTTC. Protein: CASRVDRGWTQYF. The rearrangement uses TRBV2 and TRBJ2-5; the match to TRBD1 covers 8 bases. V was clipped by 6 bases and J by 7 bases; unmatched bases: 7. The CDR3 has 13 residues. Germline CDR1 and CDR2: SNHLY and FYNNEI.